A selection of T cell receptor beta chains follows, all from one sample in a study of cytomegalovirus exposure and HLA in healthy donors. Measured with immunoSEQ multiplex PCR; TCRdb has only the in-frame clones, and not every one. This table holds around 45,000 clones. Sequences were obtained from PBMCs. These receptors all come from a male donor in good health and CMV-seronegative. Both conserved end residues are part of each CDR3. Each record gives: CDR3 length, V gene, J gene, clone size, D gene, CDR3 protein, CDR3 DNA. D genes are given only for firm matches. Part of the rows lack a size; the others show once, few, many or a class for expanded clones.

13	TRBV7-7	TRBJ2-3	.	TRBD2	CASSLAGTSTQYF	TGTGCTAGCAGCTTAGCGGGGACATCTACGCAGTATTTT
17	TRBV5-6	TRBJ1-5	.	TRBD1	CASSLGTGVWGNQPQHF	TGTGCCAGCAGCTTGGGGACAGGGGTATGGGGCAATCAGCCCCAGCATTTT
12	TRBV4-3	TRBJ1-1	.	.	CASSQQGTEAFF	TGCGCCAGCAGCCAACAGGGCACTGAAGCTTTCTTT
15	TRBV5-8	TRBJ1-6	.	TRBD1	CASSPDRGGYSPLHF	TGTGCCAGCAGCCCAGACAGGGGAGGCTATTCACCCCTCCACTTT
16	TRBV7-3	TRBJ2-2	.	TRBD2	CASSPPGTSVTGELFF	TGTGCCAGCAGCCCCCCCGGGACTAGCGTTACCGGGGAGCTGTTTTTT
15	TRBV7-9	TRBJ2-7	.	TRBD1	CASSGDRDSNYEQYF	TGTGCCAGCAGCGGAGACCGGGACAGTAACTACGAGCAGTACTTC
15	TRBV27	TRBJ2-2	.	.	CASSSSPAGTGELFF	TGTGCCAGCAGTTCTTCACCGGCGGGCACCGGGGAGCTGTTTTTT
14	TRBV18	TRBJ2-7	.	TRBD1	CASSLQGFIYEQYF	TGTGCCAGCTCACTACAGGGGTTCATCTACGAGCAGTACTTC
13	TRBV9	TRBJ2-7	.	.	CASSEGQTYEQYF	TGTGCCAGCAGCGAGGGACAAACCTACGAGCAGTACTTC
13	TRBV7-8	TRBJ1-2	.	TRBD1	CASSFTGGHGYTF	TGTGCCAGCAGTTTTACAGGGGGACATGGCTACACCTTC
19	TRBV4-2	TRBJ1-6	.	TRBD1	CASSQRTGTGKTYNSPLHF	TGTGCCAGCAGCCAACGTACCGGGACAGGGAAGACCTATAATTCACCCCTCCACTTT
14	TRBV19	TRBJ1-5	.	.	CASSRETSDQPQHF	TGTGCCAGTAGTAGAGAGACATCTGATCAGCCCCAGCATTTT
15	TRBV14	TRBJ2-3	.	TRBD1	CASRTGVSSTDTQYF	TGTGCCAGCAGGACAGGGGTGTCTAGCACAGATACGCAGTATTTT
14	TRBV6-5	TRBJ1-2	.	.	CASSSAPRVQGYTF	TGTGCCAGCAGTTCCGCCCCCAGGGTTCAAGGCTACACCTTC
13	TRBV7-8	TRBJ1-2	.	.	CASSSTETAGYTF	TGTGCCAGCAGCTCGACAGAAACGGCTGGCTACACCTTC
14	TRBV30	TRBJ1-1	.	TRBD1	CAWFRQGLNTEAFF	TGTGCCTGGTTCCGACAGGGGTTAAACACTGAAGCTTTCTTT
15	TRBV5-5	TRBJ1-1	.	.	CASSDWEGADTEAFF	TGTGCCAGCAGCGACTGGGAGGGCGCGGACACTGAAGCTTTCTTT
16	TRBV6-6	TRBJ2-7	.	TRBD1	CASSRTGTGVPYEQYF	TGTGCCAGCAGCCGTACCGGGACAGGAGTACCCTACGAGCAGTACTTC
15	TRBV19	TRBJ1-2	.	.	CASSPQTGTYSGYTF	TGTGCCAGTAGTCCCCAGACAGGAACGTACAGTGGCTACACCTTC
13	TRBV4-2	TRBJ2-4	.	.	CAAGGDSKNIQYF	TGTGCCGCGGGCGGGGATAGCAAAAACATTCAGTACTTC
14	TRBV27	TRBJ1-2	.	TRBD1	CASSPGDRTYGYTF	TGTGCCAGCAGTCCCGGGGACAGGACTTATGGCTACACCTTC
15	TRBV7-2	TRBJ2-7	.	TRBD1	CASSEGQGAFYEQYF	TGTGCCAGCAGCGAAGGACAGGGGGCGTTTTACGAGCAGTACTTC
15	TRBV5-6	TRBJ1-5	.	TRBD1	CASSLGTGFNQPQHF	TGTGCCAGCAGCTTGGGGACAGGGTTTAATCAGCCCCAGCATTTT
15	TRBV7-9	TRBJ1-1	.	.	CASSSSTPPNTEAFF	TGTGCCAGCAGCTCATCGACACCCCCGAACACTGAAGCTTTCTTT
14	TRBV6-5	TRBJ2-3	.	TRBD2	CASSPGLAADTQYF	TGTGCCAGCAGTCCGGGACTAGCAGCAGATACGCAGTATTTT
14	TRBV11-2	TRBJ2-7	.	TRBD1	CASSLDWTGSGQYF	TGTGCCAGCAGCTTGGATTGGACAGGGTCCGGGCAGTACTTC
15	TRBV27	TRBJ1-5	.	.	CASSLGGGSNQPQHF	TGTGCCAGCAGTTTAGGGGGGGGAAGCAATCAGCCCCAGCATTTT
14	TRBV18	TRBJ1-1	.	.	CASSPPNGETEAFF	TGTGCCAGCTCACCACCGAACGGGGAGACTGAAGCTTTCTTT
14	TRBV5-4	TRBJ2-5	.	.	CASSLPISGETQYF	TGTGCCAGCAGCTTACCTATCAGCGGAGAGACCCAGTACTTC
13	TRBV7-9	TRBJ1-5	.	TRBD1	CASSRDRDQPQHF	TGTGCCAGCAGTCGGGACAGGGATCAGCCCCAGCATTTT
17	TRBV29-1	TRBJ1-1	.	.	CSVEDSGGAGRSTEAFF	TGCAGCGTTGAAGATTCAGGAGGGGCCGGGAGGAGCACTGAAGCTTTCTTT
15	TRBV6-1	TRBJ1-6	.	TRBD1	CASRRTGESVSPLHF	TGTGCCAGCAGACGGACAGGGGAGTCTGTTTCACCCCTCCACTTT
14	TRBV6-1	TRBJ2-7	.	TRBD1	CASSEWDRGNEQYF	TGTGCCAGCAGTGAATGGGACAGGGGAAACGAGCAGTACTTC
15	TRBV30	TRBJ1-4	.	.	CAWSLGPATNEKLFF	TGTGCCTGGAGTTTGGGGCCCGCAACTAATGAAAAACTGTTTTTT
15	TRBV5-1	TRBJ1-5	.	.	CASSINGQRNQPQHF	TGCGCCAGCAGCATAAACGGACAGCGCAATCAGCCCCAGCATTTT
14	TRBV27	TRBJ1-1	.	TRBD1	CASRGQGMNTEAFF	TGTGCCAGCAGGGGACAGGGAATGAACACTGAAGCTTTCTTT
14	TRBV4-1	TRBJ2-7	.	TRBD2	CASSQRGGSYEQYF	TGCGCCAGCAGCCAGCGGGGGGGCTCCTACGAGCAGTACTTC
14	TRBV9	TRBJ2-7	.	TRBD1	CASSPGQGNYEQYF	TGTGCCAGCAGCCCGGGACAGGGGAACTACGAGCAGTACTTC
13	TRBV6-5	TRBJ1-1	.	.	CASNQEAHTEAFF	TGTGCCAGCAACCAAGAAGCCCACACTGAAGCTTTCTTT
16	TRBV5-1	TRBJ2-7	medium-sized	TRBD2	CASSLVSGGIGLSWSF	TGCGCCAGCAGCTTGGTTAGCGGGGGGATCGGGCTCTCTTGGAGCTTC
14	TRBV6-6	TRBJ2-7	.	TRBD1	CASSSGTGGREQYF	TGTGCCAGCAGTTCCGGGACAGGGGGCCGCGAGCAGTACTTC
15	TRBV6-4	TRBJ2-7	.	TRBD1	CASSEGTGGSYEQYF	TGTGCCAGCAGTGAAGGGACAGGGGGATCCTACGAGCAGTACTTC
14	TRBV5-6	TRBJ2-7	.	TRBD1	CASSPGTGDREQYF	TGTGCCAGCAGCCCTGGGACAGGGGATCGCGAGCAGTACTTC
15	TRBV30	TRBJ2-7	.	.	CAWGLRALPAYEQYF	TGTGCCTGGGGCCTCAGGGCCCTACCTGCCTACGAGCAGTACTTC
14	TRBV9	TRBJ2-1	.	.	CASSPYRGNNEQFF	TGTGCCAGCAGCCCGTATCGGGGGAATAATGAGCAGTTCTTC
14	TRBV6-6	TRBJ2-2	.	.	CASTLQRNTGELFF	TGTGCCAGCACACTCCAAAGGAACACCGGGGAGCTGTTTTTT
14	TRBV6-1	TRBJ1-2	.	.	CASPSQSGSWGYTF	TGTGCCAGCCCCTCCCAGTCGGGTTCCTGGGGCTACACCTTC
15	TRBV5-1	TRBJ1-5	.	TRBD1	CASSPTTGSNQPQHF	TGCGCCAGCAGCCCAACGACAGGGAGCAATCAGCCCCAGCATTTT
18	TRBV11-2	TRBJ2-1	.	TRBD2	CASSFEGVTSGGWNEQFF	TGTGCCAGCAGCTTCGAGGGGGTGACTAGCGGGGGGTGGAATGAGCAGTTCTTC
17	TRBV4-1	TRBJ1-1	.	.	CASSQDPVRGRNTEAFF	TGCGCCAGCAGCCAAGATCCGGTCAGGGGACGGAACACTGAAGCTTTCTTT
13	TRBV15	TRBJ1-4	.	TRBD1	CATARDRGEKLFF	TGTGCCACCGCAAGGGACAGGGGTGAAAAACTGTTTTTT
9	TRBV29-1	TRBJ2-5	.	.	CSVAETQYF	TGCAGCGTCGCGGAGACCCAGTACTTC
15	TRBV4-2	TRBJ1-2	.	TRBD1	CASFSQGQANYGYTF	TGTGCCAGTTTTTCCCAGGGACAGGCTAACTATGGCTACACCTTC